This TCR beta chain is drawn from a study of shared clonotypes between healthy human individuals. As regards this clone: Its target is unknown.

The assay ran at deep level. Per the original methods: Sequence data from immunoSEQ were junction-only and lacked quality scores; consequently, filtering differed. This table comes from immunoSEQ multiplex PCR, and its TCRdb copy is limited to in-frame clones, with some not included. That table supplies the V and J calls and clone size; D and trimming were determined from the DNA. The sample has approximately 1.4 million clones; approximately 98% are singletons. Losses at the gene ends were 3 bases for V and 4 bases for J; bases not matched to a gene: 15. CDR1 MNHEY and CDR2 SMNVEV come from the germline V gene (reference sequence). This CDR3 has 17 residues. Everyone who donated was a Caucasian adult who lived in Nashville, Tennessee. Study-level results: Clonotypes shared by all four sorted-subset donors had higher generation probabilities than non-shared clonotypes.

Sequencing was performed on naive CD4+ T cells sorted from blood. Subset in this sample: CD45RA+ positively selected. The receptor comes from a man aged 25-45 years in good health. The V gene is TRBV27, the J gene TRBJ2-7; 7 bases align to TRBD1. The CDR3 region has the DNA TGTGCCAGCAGTTTCTCGGGTGAAGGGGGCCTCCATTACGAGCAGTACTTC. Protein: CASSFSGEGGLHYEQYF.